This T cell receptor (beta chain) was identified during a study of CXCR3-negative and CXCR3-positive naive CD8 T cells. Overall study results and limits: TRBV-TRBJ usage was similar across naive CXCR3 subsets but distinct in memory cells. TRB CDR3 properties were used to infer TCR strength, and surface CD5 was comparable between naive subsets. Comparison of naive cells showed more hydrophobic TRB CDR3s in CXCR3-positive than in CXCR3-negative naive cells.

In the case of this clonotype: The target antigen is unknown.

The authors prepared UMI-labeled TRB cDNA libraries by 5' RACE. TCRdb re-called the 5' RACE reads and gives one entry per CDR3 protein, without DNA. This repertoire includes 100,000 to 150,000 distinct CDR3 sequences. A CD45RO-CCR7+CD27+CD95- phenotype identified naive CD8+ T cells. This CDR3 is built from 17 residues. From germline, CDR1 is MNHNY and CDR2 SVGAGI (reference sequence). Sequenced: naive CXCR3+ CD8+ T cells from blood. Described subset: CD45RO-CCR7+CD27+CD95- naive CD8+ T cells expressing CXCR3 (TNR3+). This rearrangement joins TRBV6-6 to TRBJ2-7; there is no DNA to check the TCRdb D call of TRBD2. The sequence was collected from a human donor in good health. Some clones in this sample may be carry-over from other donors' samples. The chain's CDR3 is CASTPIAGPSSYNEQFF.